This TCR beta chain is from a study of cytomegalovirus exposure and HLA in healthy donors. Vbeta (60) and Jbeta (13) primers were used in the PCR. Assay used: immunoSEQ multiplex PCR; TCRdb lists only in-frame clones, some missing. Among fewer than 150,000 clones listed, roughly 76% were seen once. The material sequenced was PBMCs. The clonotype originates from a man younger than 30 in good health and CMV-seronegative.

In nucleotides, the CDR3 is TGTGCCAGTAGTATAGCCCCTTCCTACTACGAGCAGTACTTC. Its protein is CASSIAPSYYEQYF. The rearrangement links TRBV19 to TRBJ2-5; D is unclear. The J call may be wrong; the DNA end is better matched by TRBJ2-7. Germline V gene sequence: CDR1 LNHDA, CDR2 SQIVND (reference sequence). CDR3 length: 14 residues.